What follows is one T cell receptor beta chain and its context. The data stem from a study of cytomegalovirus exposure and HLA in healthy donors. It was with 60 Vbeta and 13 Jbeta primers that the PCR ran. Only in-frame clones appear in the TCRdb table, and some are missing; sequencing was by immunoSEQ multiplex PCR. The table records about 160,000 clones, about 75% of them present only once. Germline V gives CDR1 ENHRY, CDR2 SYGVKD. The V gene end was trimmed by 4 bases and the J gene end by 2 bases; junction bases not matched to a gene: 3. The CDR3 has 14 residues. This clonotype originated in a female donor in good health and CMV-seronegative. Sequences were obtained from PBMCs. This chain joins TRBV10-3 and TRBJ2-5; 8 bases are a match to TRBD2. CDR3 DNA: TGTGCCATCAGTGCCGGCGGGGGGCAAGAGACCCAGTACTTC. This translates into CAISAGGGQETQYF.